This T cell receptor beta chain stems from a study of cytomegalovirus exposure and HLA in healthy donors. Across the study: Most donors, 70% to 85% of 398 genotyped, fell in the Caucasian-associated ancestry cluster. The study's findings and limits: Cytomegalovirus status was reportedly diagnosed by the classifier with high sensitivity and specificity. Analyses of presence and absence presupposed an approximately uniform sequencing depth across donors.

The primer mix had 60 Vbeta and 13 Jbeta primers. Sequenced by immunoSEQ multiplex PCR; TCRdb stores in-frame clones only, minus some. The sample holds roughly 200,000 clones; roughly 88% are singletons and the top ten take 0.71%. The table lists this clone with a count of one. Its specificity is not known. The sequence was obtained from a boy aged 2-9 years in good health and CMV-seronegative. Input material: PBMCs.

As DNA, the CDR3 is TGTGCCAGCAGCTTTAGCGGGGCAAAAGAGACCCAGTACTTC. Translated: CASSFSGAKETQYF. V usage is TRBV7-2 and J usage is TRBJ2-5; 8 bases align to TRBD2. This CDR3 is 14 amino acids long. V dropped 3 bases and J dropped 3; count of bases not matched to a gene: 3. Germline CDR1 reads SGHTA; CDR2 reads FQGNSA.